This TCR beta chain was identified during a study of blood T cell repertoires in COVID-19. In the study overall: Italy, Spain and the United States were the sources of the convalescent and acute COVID-19 samples. From T cells, B-cell-depleted T cells, or PBMCs came the material, which was cDNA or gDNA.

The V gene's germline CDR1 is MDHEN and CDR2 SYDVKM. This CDR3 is built from 16 residues. V lost 6 bases and J lost 3; bases outside the gene matches: 6. Original processing notes: Amplified reference gene primers provided the basis for estimating nucleated cell counts. Assay: immunoSEQ multiplex PCR; the TCRdb copy retains only in-frame clones and omits some. Clonal size and the V and J genes are those of that table, whereas D and trimming came from the DNA. The sample records under 50,000 clones, roughly nine tenths being singletons. This TCR was sampled from a man aged 70-80 years with active COVID-19. Sequencing was performed on peripheral blood. The chain combines TRBV28 with TRBJ1-5, with TRBD1 identical over 12 bases. The CDR3 reads CASRTGTGGNNQPQHF. DNA of the CDR3: TGTGCCAGCAGAACCGGGACAGGGGGCAACAATCAGCCCCAGCATTTT.